This T cell receptor (beta chain) was sequenced in a study of naive and memory T cell subsets. Overall study findings and caveats: Expression changes during T cell differentiation may affect RNA-based TCR counts. Diversity fell and Gini index rose from naive through CM, EM, EMRA. A few larger clonotypes appeared in naive repertoires, especially CD8, possibly memory cells re-expressing CD45RA.

V lost 4 bases to trimming and J lost 3 bases; unmatched junction nucleotides: 13. Looked up from germline, CDR1 is DFQATT and CDR2 is SNEGSKA (reference sequence). There are 16 residues in the CDR3. A remark on this clonotype: The antigen remains unidentified.

Both TRBC1 and TRBC2 were covered by a beta constant-region primer of two equimolar oligonucleotides. Four rounds of PCR amplified the ligated cDNA using nested alpha and beta constant-region primers plus SP2. Ligation attached a single-stranded oligonucleotide with a 12-nucleotide UMI and the SP2 primer to the cDNA 3' end. TCRdb fed the UMI-ligation and nested PCR reads into MiXCR, producing one record per CDR3 protein. The sample includes approximately 150,000 distinct CDR3 sequences, roughly 22% of them seen just once. Four subsets defined by CD45RA and CD27 were sorted after CD3, CD4, CD8 and live/dead staining.

Material for sequencing was naive CD4+ T cells from blood. The receptor was isolated from a human donor in good health. The chain uses TRBV20-1 and TRBJ2-7; 9 bases agree with TRBD1. CDR3 amino acids: CSATTDRGVIHYEQYF. CDR3 sequence (DNA): TGCAGTGCTACTACGGACAGGGGCGTGATACACTACGAGCAGTACTTC.